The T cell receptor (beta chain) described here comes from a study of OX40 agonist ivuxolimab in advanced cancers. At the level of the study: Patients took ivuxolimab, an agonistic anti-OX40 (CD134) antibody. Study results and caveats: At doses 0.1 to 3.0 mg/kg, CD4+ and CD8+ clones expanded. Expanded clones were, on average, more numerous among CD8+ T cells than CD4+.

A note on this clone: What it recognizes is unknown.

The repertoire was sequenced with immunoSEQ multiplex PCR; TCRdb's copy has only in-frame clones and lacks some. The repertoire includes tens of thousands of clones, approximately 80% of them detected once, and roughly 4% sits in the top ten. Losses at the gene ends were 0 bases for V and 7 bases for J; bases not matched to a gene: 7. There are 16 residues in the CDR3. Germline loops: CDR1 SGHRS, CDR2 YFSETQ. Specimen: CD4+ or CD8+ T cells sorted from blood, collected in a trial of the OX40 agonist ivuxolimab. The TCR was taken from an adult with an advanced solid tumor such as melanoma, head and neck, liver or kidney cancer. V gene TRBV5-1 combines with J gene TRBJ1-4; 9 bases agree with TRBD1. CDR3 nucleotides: TGCGCCAGCAGCTTGGGGGGACAGGGATCCTTTGAAAAACTGTTTTTT. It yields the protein CASSLGGQGSFEKLFF.